This is a list of T cell receptor beta chains from one sample in a study of T cells after yellow fever vaccination. TCRdb used MiXCR to reprocess the 5' RACE reads, holding one entry per CDR3 protein. The data show roughly 74,000 distinct CDR3 sequences, roughly 6.9% seen once. This specimen consisted of CD8+ T cells sorted from PBMCs, obtained about 5 days after the first yellow fever vaccination. The source of these receptors is a man between 18 and 35 years old who received the YFV17D yellow fever vaccine. Both conserved end residues are part of each CDR3. Each record gives: D gene, clone size, V gene, J gene, CDR3 protein, CDR3 DNA. The D gene is left open where the match is weak. Expanded clones get a size class; other rows say once, few or many, or leave the size out.

TRBD1	few	TRBV25-1	TRBJ1-2	CASSERDRGGNYGYTF	TGTGCCAGCAGTGAAAGGGACAGGGGGGGAAACTATGGCTACACCTTC
-	-	TRBV4-1	TRBJ2-3	CASSQVPGSLVVDTQYF	TGCGCCAGCAGCCAAGTCCCCGGGAGCCTAGTGGTAGATACGCAGTATTTT
-	few	TRBV11-2	TRBJ2-7	CASSGRIHYEQYF	TGTGCCAGCTCGGGCAGAATCCACTACGAGCAGTACTTC
TRBD1	few	TRBV6-5	TRBJ1-1	CASSYYQGAITEAFF	TGTGCCAGCAGTTACTACCAGGGGGCGATAACTGAAGCTTTCTTT
TRBD2	few	TRBV20-1	TRBJ2-1	CSARSNKRGGAEQFF	TGCAGTGCTAGATCGAACAAGCGGGGGGGCGCTGAGCAGTTCTTC
TRBD1	-	TRBV27	TRBJ2-7	CASGQGREQYF	TGTGCCAGCGGACAGGGCCGCGAGCAGTACTTC
-	-	TRBV6-6	TRBJ2-7	CASSYGSTYEQYF	TGTGCCAGCAGTTACGGCAGTACCTACGAGCAGTACTTC
-	many	TRBV5-1	TRBJ1-6	CASSLPTYNSPLHF	TGCGCCAGCAGCCTTCCTACCTATAATTCACCCCTCCACTTT
-	few	TRBV11-1	TRBJ1-1	CASKSGSYFGRGRTEAFF	TGTGCCAGCAAATCGGGGAGCTATTTTGGACGGGGGAGGACTGAAGCTTTCTTT
-	few	TRBV5-8	TRBJ1-5	CASSFLDGNQPQHF	TGTGCCAGCAGCTTCCTGGACGGGAATCAGCCCCAGCATTTT
-	many	TRBV10-3	TRBJ1-1	CAIRPGPPPWYTEAFF	TGTGCCATCAGGCCTGGACCCCCGCCTTGGTACACTGAAGCTTTCTTT
TRBD1	many	TRBV20-1	TRBJ1-1	CSARGTGGDTEAFF	TGCAGTGCTAGGGGGACAGGGGGGGACACTGAAGCTTTCTTT
-	-	TRBV4-2	TRBJ1-5	CASSQEGSNQPQHF	TGTGCCAGCAGCCAAGAAGGGAGCAATCAGCCCCAGCATTTT
-	-	TRBV10-2	TRBJ2-2	CASVRGGNTGELFF	TGCGCCAGCGTTAGGGGAGGAAACACCGGGGAGCTGTTTTTT
-	few	TRBV7-6	TRBJ2-7	CASSASITGTIRGTSYEQYF	TGTGCCAGCAGTGCTAGCATAACCGGGACAATTAGAGGTACCTCCTACGAGCAGTACTTC
TRBD2	few	TRBV6-6	TRBJ2-3	CASSWTSTDTQYF	TGTGCCAGCAGTTGGACTAGTACAGATACGCAGTATTTT
-	-	TRBV19	TRBJ1-5	CASSMAQGNQPQHF	TGTGCCAGTAGTATGGCGCAGGGCAATCAGCCCCAGCATTTT
-	-	TRBV7-2	TRBJ1-2	CASSLAYRMDGYTF	TGTGCCAGCAGCCTGGCCTACAGGATGGATGGCTACACCTTC
TRBD1	many	TRBV27	TRBJ2-2	CASSLLGTGGTGELFF	TGTGCCAGCAGTTTATTGGGGACAGGGGGCACCGGGGAGCTGTTTTTT
-	few	TRBV29-1	TRBJ2-7	CSVESRTPKSSYEQYF	TGCAGCGTTGAATCCCGGACCCCTAAGAGCTCCTACGAGCAGTACTTC
-	few	TRBV19	TRBJ1-2	CASMGRGYTF	TGTGCCAGTATGGGACGTGGCTACACCTTC
-	many	TRBV11-2	TRBJ2-3	CASSLDPLDTQYF	TGTGCCAGCAGTTTGGACCCTCTGGATACGCAGTATTTT
-	many	TRBV4-3	TRBJ1-6	CASSYSRKGSNSPLHF	TGCGCCAGCAGCTATAGTCGCAAGGGTTCCAATTCACCCCTCCACTTT
-	-	TRBV4-3	TRBJ2-2	CASSQDRDSAGELFF	TGCGCCAGCAGCCAAGACAGGGATTCGGCCGGGGAGCTGTTTTTT
TRBD1	few	TRBV29-1	TRBJ2-5	CSVEVIIFEDRVETQYF	TGCAGCGTTGAAGTAATCATCTTCGAGGACAGGGTGGAGACCCAGTACTTC
-	-	TRBV9	TRBJ2-7	CASSVASDSFSYEQYF	TGTGCCAGCAGCGTAGCTTCGGACAGCTTCTCCTACGAGCAGTACTTC
-	many	TRBV20-1	TRBJ2-1	CSAAGTSSYNEQFF	TGCAGTGCTGCCGGGACAAGCTCCTACAATGAGCAGTTCTTC
-	many	TRBV12-3/TRBV12-4	TRBJ2-7	CASSPTGHEQYF	TGTGCCAGCAGCCCTACAGGGCACGAGCAGTACTTC
-	many	TRBV12-3/TRBV12-4	TRBJ2-7	CASSLQDEQYF	TGTGCCAGCAGTTTACAGGACGAGCAGTACTTC
TRBD1	few	TRBV4-3	TRBJ1-2	CASSQVNRIETGLGYTF	TGCGCCAGCAGCCAAGTAAACCGTATCGAGACAGGGTTAGGCTACACCTTC
TRBD1	-	TRBV5-6	TRBJ2-7	CASSPGARDRGHEQYF	TGTGCCAGCAGTCCCGGGGCTCGGGACAGAGGCCACGAGCAGTACTTC
-	-	TRBV12-3/TRBV12-4	TRBJ1-5	CASSGSVSQPQHF	TGTGCCAGCAGCGGGAGTGTCAGTCAGCCCCAGCATTTT
-	-	TRBV7-7	TRBJ2-5	CASSLGRTDKQETQYF	TGTGCCAGCAGCTTAGGACGGACAGACAAACAAGAGACCCAGTACTTC
-	many	TRBV3-1	TRBJ1-1	CASSQDSMNTEAFF	TGTGCCAGCAGCCAAGACAGCATGAACACTGAAGCTTTCTTT
-	many	TRBV4-1	TRBJ2-5	CASSQVDLQETQYF	TGCGCCAGCAGCCAAGTAGACTTGCAAGAGACCCAGTACTTC
TRBD2	-	TRBV7-3	TRBJ2-1	CASSFLLAGGRGEQFF	TGTGCCAGCAGCTTTTTACTAGCGGGGGGACGGGGAGAGCAGTTCTTC
-	many	TRBV11-2	TRBJ2-1	CASSLGASTPYRDEQFF	TGTGCCAGCAGCCTGGGGGCGTCGACCCCATACCGCGATGAGCAGTTCTTC
-	-	TRBV9	TRBJ2-7	CASSVAEWAGYEQYF	TGTGCCAGCAGCGTAGCCGAATGGGCAGGGTACGAGCAGTACTTC
-	few	TRBV7-9	TRBJ2-5	CASSWELPSETQYF	TGTGCCAGCAGCTGGGAGTTACCCTCAGAGACCCAGTACTTC
-	-	TRBV4-1	TRBJ1-4	CASSQGSVGDEKLFF	TGCGCCAGCAGCCAAGGATCGGTGGGGGATGAAAAACTGTTTTTT
-	-	TRBV5-4	TRBJ1-1	CASSRWGPMNTEAFF	TGTGCCAGCAGCAGATGGGGACCAATGAACACTGAAGCTTTCTTT
-	-	TRBV5-4	TRBJ2-4	CASSLRGDGKNIQYF	TGTGCCAGCAGCTTGAGAGGGGATGGGAAAAACATTCAGTACTTC
TRBD1	few	TRBV20-1	TRBJ2-3	CSARDPGTVGDTQYF	TGCAGTGCTAGAGACCCCGGGACAGTGGGAGATACGCAGTATTTT
TRBD1	-	TRBV9	TRBJ2-7	CASSVGDRSYEQYF	TGTGCCAGCAGCGTGGGGGACAGGTCCTACGAGCAGTACTTC
-	-	TRBV5-1	TRBJ2-7	CASSLEFGTVPYEQYF	TGCGCCAGCAGCTTGGAATTCGGGACTGTCCCCTACGAGCAGTACTTC
-	few	TRBV3-1	TRBJ2-1	CASSQDRAEQFF	TGTGCCAGCAGCCAAGATCGCGCTGAGCAGTTCTTC
-	few	TRBV7-2	TRBJ2-1	CASSFLRSYNEQFF	TGTGCCAGCAGCTTTCTACGCTCCTACAATGAGCAGTTCTTC
-	-	TRBV2	TRBJ2-5	CASSERASQETQYF	TGTGCCAGCAGTGAAAGAGCAAGCCAAGAGACCCAGTACTTC
-	many	TRBV4-1	TRBJ1-5	CASSQDLGTNQPQHF	TGCGCCAGCAGCCAAGATCTGGGGACTAATCAGCCCCAGCATTTT
TRBD2	few	TRBV10-3	TRBJ2-7	CAISESPSGGFYEQYF	TGTGCCATCAGTGAGAGCCCTAGCGGGGGTTTCTACGAGCAGTACTTC
TRBD1	few	TRBV6-5	TRBJ1-6	CASSYKDRGSPLHF	TGTGCCAGCAGTTACAAGGACAGGGGTTCACCCCTCCACTTT
-	many	TRBV4-3	TRBJ2-3	CASSQDDSTDTQYF	TGCGCCAGCAGCCAAGATGACAGCACAGATACGCAGTATTTT
TRBD1	few	TRBV6-1	TRBJ2-1	CASSPRRDRGNEQFF	TGTGCCAGCAGTCCGCGACGGGACAGGGGGAATGAGCAGTTCTTC
-	many	TRBV7-8	TRBJ2-1	CASSPSGVPTYNEQFF	TGTGCCAGCAGCCCGTCGGGGGTCCCCACGTACAATGAGCAGTTCTTC
-	-	TRBV6-1	TRBJ2-1	CATAGRSYNVQFF	TGTGCCACAGCCGGAAGGTCCTACAATGTGCAGTTCTTC